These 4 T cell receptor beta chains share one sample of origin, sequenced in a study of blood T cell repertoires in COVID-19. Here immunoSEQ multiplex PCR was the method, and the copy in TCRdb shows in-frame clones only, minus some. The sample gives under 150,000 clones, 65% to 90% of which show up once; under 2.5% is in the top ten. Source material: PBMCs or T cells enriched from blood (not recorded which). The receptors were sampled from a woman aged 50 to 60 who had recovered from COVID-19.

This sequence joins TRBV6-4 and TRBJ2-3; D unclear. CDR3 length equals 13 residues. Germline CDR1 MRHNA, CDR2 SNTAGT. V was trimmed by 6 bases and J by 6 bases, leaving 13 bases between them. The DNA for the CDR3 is TGTGCCAGCAGCGAGAACGATTTCGATACGCAGTATTTT. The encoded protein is CASSENDFDTQYF.

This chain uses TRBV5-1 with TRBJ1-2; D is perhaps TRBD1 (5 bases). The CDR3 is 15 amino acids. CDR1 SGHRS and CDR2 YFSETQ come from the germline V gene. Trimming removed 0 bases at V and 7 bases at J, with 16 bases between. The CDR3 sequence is CASSLALQGSFGYTF. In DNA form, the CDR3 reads TGCGCCAGCAGCTTGGCCTTGCAGGGCTCTTTTGGCTACACCTTC.

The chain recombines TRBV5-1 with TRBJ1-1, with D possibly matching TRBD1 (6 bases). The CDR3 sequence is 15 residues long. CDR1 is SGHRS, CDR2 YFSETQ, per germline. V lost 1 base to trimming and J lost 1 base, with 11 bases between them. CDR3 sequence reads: CASSLTGWGNTEAFF. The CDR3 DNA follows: TGCGCCAGCAGCTTGACAGGGTGGGGGAACACTGAAGCTTTCTTT.

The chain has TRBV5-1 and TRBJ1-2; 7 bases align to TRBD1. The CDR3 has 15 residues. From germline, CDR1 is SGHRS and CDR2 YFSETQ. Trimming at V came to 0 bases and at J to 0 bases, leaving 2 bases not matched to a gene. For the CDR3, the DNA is TGCGCCAGCAGCTTGGAACAGGGGTCTAACTATGGCTACACCTTC. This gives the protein CASSLEQGSNYGYTF.